This TCR beta chain appears in the sequencing data of a study of cytomegalovirus exposure and HLA in healthy donors. The method was immunoSEQ multiplex PCR; TCRdb's version includes in-frame clones alone and lacks a portion of them. The table shows approximately 260,000 clones, with approximately 86% occurring only once. In germline, CDR1 is SGHNT, CDR2 YENEEA. This CDR3 contains 14 residues. The J segment lost 2 bases and the V segment lost 4 bases, leaving 4 bases of the junction unmatched. The source is a woman aged 18-29 years in good health and CMV-seronegative. The chain uses TRBV11-3 and TRBJ2-7; 8 bases align to TRBD2. What was sequenced was PBMCs. CDR3 DNA: TGTGCCAGCAGCTCCCGGGGGGGGACCTACGAGCAGTACTTC. It specifies CASSSRGGTYEQYF.